Listed below are T cell receptor beta chains from one sample, sequenced in a study of blood T cell repertoires in COVID-19. Sequenced by immunoSEQ multiplex PCR; TCRdb stores in-frame clones only, minus some. The table shows about 210,000 clones, with more than 65% occurring only once. Sequenced: peripheral blood. The receptors come from a man in his forties or fifties with active or convalescent COVID-19. Both conserved end residues are part of each CDR3. Each record gives: clone size, D gene, J gene, V gene, CDR3 DNA, CDR3 protein. D genes are given only for firm matches. Some rows mark clone size as missing; the rest say once, few, many or name a class of expanded clone.

.,TRBD2,TRBJ2-1,TRBV5-1,TGCGCCAGCAGCTTGGTGGGACTAGCGGGAGCTGCAGGTGAGCAGTTCTTC,CASSLVGLAGAAGEQFF
.,.,TRBJ1-5,TRBV7-6,TGTGCCAGCAGCCGATTCGGGGTTAATCAGCCCCAGCATTTT,CASSRFGVNQPQHF
.,.,TRBJ1-4,TRBV29-1,TGCAGCGTTGAGGGGGCCCTTAATGAAAAACTGTTTTTT,CSVEGALNEKLFF
.,TRBD1,TRBJ1-6,TRBV10-1,TGCGCCAGCAGTCCGACAGGGGCCGATTCACCCCTCCACTTT,CASSPTGADSPLHF
.,.,TRBJ1-3,TRBV28,TGTGCCAGCAGCGCGTCAGGGTTGGTTGGTGGAAACACCATATATTTT,CASSASGLVGGNTIYF
.,.,TRBJ2-7,TRBV7-2,TGTGCCAGCAGCTTAGGTCTAGCCGTGGGCGAGCAGTACTTC,CASSLGLAVGEQYF
.,TRBD1,TRBJ1-2,TRBV6-5,TGTGCCAGCAGTCCGGGACAGGGGTACTATGGCTACACCTTC,CASSPGQGYYGYTF
.,TRBD1,TRBJ2-7,TRBV24-1,TGTGCCACCAGTGAGGGGGACAGGTCCTCCTACGAGCAGTACTTC,CATSEGDRSSYEQYF
.,TRBD1,TRBJ1-5,TRBV6-2/TRBV6-3,TGTGCCAGCAGCGCAGACAGGGGAAGCAATCAGCCCCAGCATTTT,CASSADRGSNQPQHF
.,.,TRBJ2-5,TRBV11-1,TGTGCCAGCAGCTTAAACAAGTACCAAGAGACCCAGTACTTC,CASSLNKYQETQYF
.,TRBD2,TRBJ2-5,TRBV11-2,TGTGCCAGCAACCACCGACTAGCGGGAGAAGAGACCCAGTACTTC,CASNHRLAGEETQYF
.,TRBD1,TRBJ1-5,TRBV7-2,TGTGCCAGCACCCCCCAGGGGGGCAATCAGCCCCAGCATTTT,CASTPQGGNQPQHF
.,TRBD1,TRBJ1-5,TRBV27,TGTGCCAGCAGCAGAGGGGGCGCTTATTACAATCAGCCCCAGCATTTT,CASSRGGAYYNQPQHF
.,TRBD1,TRBJ1-1,TRBV5-4,TGTGCCAGCAGCGCCGGGACAGGGGGCCTGAACACTGAAGCTTTCTTT,CASSAGTGGLNTEAFF
.,.,TRBJ1-3,TRBV14,TGTGCCAGCAGCCCGGGAAACACCATATATTTT,CASSPGNTIYF
once,TRBD1,TRBJ1-5,TRBV5-5,TGTGCCAGCAGCCTCCTGGCGGGAGACAGGGGCTATCAGCCCCAGCATTTT,CASSLLAGDRGYQPQHF
.,.,TRBJ1-4,TRBV10-3,TGTGCCATCGGACGGGGGGAAAAACTGTTTTTT,CAIGRGEKLFF
few,TRBD1,TRBJ1-1,TRBV23-1,TGCGCCGACGGGGGACCAACAGGGGGACGAGGCAAAGTCTCCACTGAAGCTTTCTTT,CADGGPTGGRGKVSTEAFF